A single sample gave rise to the 19 T cell receptor beta chains below, sequenced in a study of tumor-infiltrating lymphocytes in primary liver carcinoma. Without any cell sorting, roughly 17-31 mg of bulk tissue yielded co-extracted RNA and DNA. Constant-region priming of about 520 ng total RNA yielded TCR beta cDNA. A slightly modified ARM-PCR protocol with three nested multiplex PCR rounds produced these TCR beta libraries. TRBV1-TRBV30 forward primers paired with a C-beta reverse primer drove the first two PCR rounds, about 11 cycles each. TCRdb re-called the multiplex PCR reads through MiXCR, storing one row per CDR3 protein. The repertoire holds 45,000 to 65,000 distinct CDR3 sequences, with 70% to 80% as singletons. Sequencing was done on a sample of liver tumor tissue from sampling region 5. Subset denoted: tumor region T5, tumor centre. The receptors originated from a man aged 35-49 years with primary liver carcinoma and hepatitis B virus infection.

CDR3 sequence (DNA): TGTGCGAGCGGACCCAGGGGGGCGAACACCGGGGAGCTGTTTTTT. This encodes CASGPRGANTGELFF. The chain recombines TRBV6-2 or TRBV6-3 with TRBJ2-2, with D tentatively TRBD1 (7 bases). The CDR3 covers 15 residues. Germline V gives CDR1 MNHEY, CDR2 SVGEGT.

Comments on this clonotype: In this CDR3 the conserved last residue, phenylalanine or tryptophan, is missing, so a read error is likely. CDR3 DNA sequence: TGTGCCAGCAGCTTACACATGGGGCTTTCACCTCTCCACCTT. Its protein is CASSLHMGLSPLHL. The chain is built from TRBV11-2 and TRBJ1-6; perhaps TRBD1 as D (5 bases). The V gene's germline CDR1 is SGHAT and CDR2 FQNNGV. The CDR3 sequence is 14 residues long.

On this clonotype: The junction differs from germline at one of its ends, possibly a read error. The V call is TRBV12-3 or TRBV12-4, the J call TRBJ1-1; 11 nucleotides agree with TRBD1. This CDR3 has 15 amino acids. CDR3 in amino acids: CTSTPGDRGNIEAFF. CDR3 DNA: TGTACCAGCACTCCGGGGGACAGGGGGAACATTGAAGCTTTCTTT.

V is TRBV28 and J is TRBJ2-7; no firm D call. V was pared by 9 bases and J by 3 bases, with 15 bases between. Germline V gives CDR1 MDHEN, CDR2 SYDVKM. This CDR3 is 13 amino acids long. The CDR3 bases are TGTGCCAGTGGTCCCCCATTCTTCTACGAGCAGTACTTC. Its protein is CASGPPFFYEQYF.

This clonotype was detected only a few times. The junction differs from germline at one of its ends, possibly a read error. As DNA, the CDR3 is TGTGTCAGCAGCTTCCAGGGACCCCTGGACAATGAGCAGTTTTTC. Protein product: CVSSFQGPLDNEQFF. The J gene is TRBJ2-1, the V gene TRBV11-1; either TRBD1 or TRBD2 may supply D (5 bases each). The CDR3 length is 15 residues. Germline V CDR1 and CDR2: SGHAT, FQDESV (reference sequence).

The CDR3 nucleotides read TGTGCCAGCAGCCATAGCGGGAGAGGGAGAAATGAGCAGTTCTTC. Its protein product is CASSHSGRGRNEQFF. V gene TRBV3-1 combines with J gene TRBJ2-1; 9 nucleotides line up with TRBD2. The germline gives CDR1 LGHDT, CDR2 YNNKEL (reference sequence). The CDR3 is made up of 15 amino acids. V trimming: 3 bases; J trimming: 7 bases; junction bases outside the gene matches: 7.

Turning to this clonotype: An end of the junction does not agree with germline; a read error may underlie this. V is TRBV29-1 and J is TRBJ1-1; D gene uncertain. CDR1 and CDR2 from the germline V gene are SQVTM and ANQGSEA. This CDR3 is built from 15 residues. CDR3 in DNA: TGCAGCGTTCGGGTTGGGTGGGGAATGAACACTGAAGCTTCCTTT. As protein: CSVRVGWGMNTEASF.

Turning to this clonotype: The germline gene is not matched at one end of the junction; a read error may be the cause. The genes are TRBV11-1 and TRBJ2-4; weak D call: TRBD2 (6 bases). Germline CDR1 SGHAT, CDR2 FQDESV (reference sequence). The CDR3 is made up of 17 amino acids. CDR3 residues: CASSSTGTGGTKNNQYF. The CDR3 nucleotides read TGTGCCAGCAGCTCTACCGGGACTGGCGGGACCAAAAACAATCAGTACTTC.

On this clonotype: This is likely a read error, given that the CDR3 carries no conserved phenylalanine or tryptophan at its end. The chain is built from TRBV13 and TRBJ1-4, with 7 bases aligning to TRBD1. The CDR3 has 12 amino acids. The germline V gene encodes CDR1 PRHDT and CDR2 FYEKMQ (reference sequence). V gave up 5 bases and J gave up 10 bases; unmatched junction bases: 4. Here the CDR3 reads CASSPNRGKLFC. The CDR3 nucleotides read TGTGCCAGCAGCCCTAACAGGGGAAAACTGTTTTGC.

This clonotype was detected many times. The gene calls are TRBV4-3 and TRBJ2-2, with TRBD2 matching over 12 bases. V gave up 0 bases and J gave up 8 bases; unmatched junction bases: 10. The CDR3 contains 18 residues. The germline V gene has CDR1 LGHNA and CDR2 YSLEER. The CDR3 protein is CASSQDSPGLAGLGELFF. DNA for the CDR3: TGCGCCAGCAGCCAAGATAGCCCGGGACTAGCGGGCCTGGGGGAGCTGTTTTTT.

In this sample, this clonotype turned up many times. This chain uses TRBV28 with TRBJ2-7, with a possible D match to TRBD2 (7 bases). The CDR3 runs to 15 residues. CDR1 MDHEN and CDR2 SYDVKM come from the germline V gene. Trimming left V 9 bases short and J 4 bases short, with 22 bases between. CDR3 DNA sequence: TGTGCCAGGCCGCGGAACCTAGAGGGGGGGTACGAGCAGTACTTC. It yields the protein CARPRNLEGGYEQYF.

The sample holds many counts of this clonotype. V usage is TRBV14 and J usage is TRBJ1-1, with D possibly being TRBD1 (5 bases). This CDR3 is 14 amino acids long. V dropped 0 bases and J dropped 10 bases, with 15 bases sitting between them. Germline loops: CDR1 SGHDN, CDR2 FVKESK. CDR3 amino acids: CASSQDQGPYPAFF. As DNA, the CDR3 is TGTGCCAGCAGCCAAGATCAGGGCCCTTACCCAGCTTTCTTT.

The chain combines TRBV29-1 with TRBJ2-1, with D perhaps given as TRBD1 or TRBD2 (6 bases each). Trimming shortened V by 7 bases and J by 5 bases, and 27 bases separated the two germline ends. The CDR3 totals 17 residues. CDR1 and CDR2 (germline): SQVTM, ANQGSEA. CDR3 DNA: TGCAGCGGGGGGGCGGCATGGGGAATGACGGAGAACAATGAGCAGTTCTTC. Translating gives CSGGAAWGMTENNEQFF.

A note on this clonotype: Sequence at one end of the junction differs from germline and may be a read error. The chain uses TRBV12-3 or TRBV12-4 and TRBJ1-1, with 7 bases aligning to TRBD1. The CDR3 consists of 14 residues. The CDR3 nucleotides are TGTGCCAGCATCCTAGGACAGGAGAACATTGAAGCTTTCTTT. This encodes CASILGQENIEAFF.

The CDR3 region is CASSEGSSGPYEQYF. The CDR3, as DNA: TGTGCCAGCAGTGAGGGTAGTAGCGGTCCCTACGAGCAGTACTTC. The chain employs TRBV6-1 and TRBJ2-7; TRBD2 is a possible D gene (6 bases). CDR3 length: 15 amino acids. V was pared by 3 bases and J by 2 bases, with 14 bases between. Germline values: CDR1 MNHNS, CDR2 SASEGT.

As to this clonotype: One end of the junction fails to match germline, which may point to a read error. The chain employs TRBV2 and TRBJ2-5; 9 bases agree with TRBD2. This CDR3 has 15 residues. Per germline, CDR1 SNHLY and CDR2 FYNNEI. The CDR3 is CANSRLAAGQETQYF. CDR3 in DNA: TGTGCCAACAGTCGACTAGCGGCTGGGCAAGAGACCCAATACTTC.

The chain recombines TRBV14 with TRBJ2-1; 8 nucleotides match TRBD2. This CDR3 is built from 16 residues. V lost 7 bases and J lost 8; bases outside the gene matches: 16. CDR1 and CDR2 from the germline V gene are SGHDN and FVKESK. The CDR3 loop is CASIAVAGWVKHEQFF. Here the CDR3 DNA reads TGTGCCAGCATTGCCGTAGCGGGATGGGTAAAACATGAGCAGTTCTTC. Full variable domain (remainder filled in from reference TRBV14 and TRBJ2-1): EAGVTQFPSHSVIEKGQTVTLRCDPISGHDNLYWYRRVMGKEIKFLLHFVKESKQDESGMPNNRFLAERTGGTYSTLKVQPAELEDSGVYFCASIAVAGWVKHEQFFGPGTRLTVL.

Concerning this clonotype: The junction and the germline gene differ at one end; a read error may be behind it. The chain is built from TRBV7-9 and TRBJ2-1; D is ambiguous. Germline V gene data show CDR1 as SEHNR and CDR2 as FQNEAQ (reference sequence). There are 14 residues in the CDR3. The CDR3 loop reads CASSSCGADNEQLF. The CDR3 nucleotides read TGTGCCAGCAGCTCCTGCGGAGCCGACAATGAGCAGCTCTTC. Drawing the rest from reference TRBV7-9 and TRBJ2-1, the complete variable domain is DTGVSQNPRHKITKRGQNVTFRCDPISEHNRLYWYRQTLGQGPEFLTYFQNEAQLEKSRLLSDRFSAERPKGSFSTLEIQRTEQGDSAMYLCASSSCGADNEQLFGPGTRLTVL.

Many counts were recorded for this clonotype. CDR3 residues: CASSLIAGGTGELFF. The CDR3, as DNA: TGTGCCAGCAGTTTGATAGCGGGAGGTACCGGGGAGCTGTTTTTT. The chain recombines TRBV12-3 or TRBV12-4 with TRBJ2-2, with TRBD2 matching 10 bases. The junction had 3 bases not matched to a gene; V was cut back by 3 bases and J by 5 bases. The CDR3 runs 15 residues.